This TCR beta chain was captured by sequencing in a study of blood T cell repertoires in COVID-19. This clone showed up just once. The table came from immunoSEQ multiplex PCR; TCRdb's copy has only in-frame clones and leaves some out. The sample has roughly 280,000 clones; 70% to 90% are singletons. V was clipped by 5 bases and J by 4 bases, with 15 bases between them. Germline CDR1 and CDR2: SGHAT and FQNNGV. This CDR3 is built from 15 residues. This chain joins TRBV11-2 and TRBJ1-3, with a weak D call TRBD1 (6 bases). This TCR was recovered from a woman between 65 and 79 years old with acute or convalescent COVID-19. Sequencing was performed on peripheral blood. For the CDR3, the DNA is TGTGCCAGCAGCCGACCAGGGACACAGGGAAACACCATATATTTT. This encodes CASSRPGTQGNTIYF.